The present entry profiles one T cell receptor (beta chain) with its context. Its target is not known. The data were taken from a study of cytomegalovirus exposure and HLA in healthy donors. Study information: Unique TCRs numbering around 80 million, obtained from HLA-typed donors, made up an early data release.

With 60 Vbeta and 13 Jbeta primers, the PCR was carried out. Clones were read by immunoSEQ multiplex PCR, and TCRdb kept only the in-frame ones, dropping some. The data show about 120,000 clones, roughly 8.6% seen once. There were likely unrecorded immune exposures, though donors were nominally healthy when sampled. Whole-study findings and limits: CMV serostatus was the sole immune exposure data available.

Germline-derived CDR1 and CDR2 are SGHTA and FQGTGA. The CDR3 loop spans 14 amino acids. V was cut by 2 bases and J by 6 bases, with 14 bases left in between. The sequence was collected from a woman aged 40-49 years in good health and CMV-seropositive. The chain joins TRBV7-3 to TRBJ2-7; possible D gene TRBD1, 5 bases. The material sequenced was PBMCs. The CDR3 bases are TGTGCCAGCAGCTTAGCCCGGACATCTAGCGAGCAGTACTTC. It encodes CASSLARTSSEQYF. The full variable domain, with the rest looked up from reference TRBV7-3 and TRBJ2-7, is GAGVSQTPSNKVTEKGKYVELRCDPISGHTALYWYRQSLGQGPEFLIYFQGTGAADDSGLPNDRFFAVRPEGSVSTLKIQRTERGDSAVYLCASSLARTSSEQYFGPGTRLTVT.